Presented here are 22 T cell receptor beta chains from one specimen sequenced in a study of blood T cell repertoires in COVID-19. Profiling relied on immunoSEQ multiplex PCR, and the TCRdb table lists in-frame clones only, not all of them. Among about 95,000 clones listed, around 80% were seen once. The sequenced material came from peripheral blood. These receptors originate from a human donor in a cohort sampled during active COVID-19.

A single count supports this clone. The chain has TRBV7-2 and TRBJ2-3, with a possible D match to TRBD2 (7 bases). From germline, CDR1 is SGHTA and CDR2 FQGNSA. V was clipped by 5 bases and J by 5 bases, with 20 bases between them. The CDR3 is 16 residues long. In DNA, the CDR3 is TGTGCCAGCAGCCCCCGGGATGGCGGGGGCGGAGATACGCAGTATTTT. As protein: CASSPRDGGGGDTQYF.

This chain links TRBV19 with TRBJ2-7; no firm D call. V was cut by 3 bases and J by 5 bases, with 11 bases left in between. The CDR3 spans 13 residues. Germline CDR1 reads LNHDA; CDR2 reads SQIVND (reference sequence). The CDR3 nucleotides read TGTGCCAGTAGTATCCCGCCCTCTAACGAGCAGTACTTC. Its translation is CASSIPPSNEQYF.

The chain carries TRBV6-2 or TRBV6-3 and TRBJ2-3, with D possibly matching TRBD1 (6 bases). The germline V gene has CDR1 MNHEY and CDR2 SVGEGT. V lost 6 bases and J 0 bases, leaving 13 bases between the germline ends. This CDR3 contains 15 residues. Here the CDR3 reads CASSIQGTSTDTQYF. Here the CDR3 DNA reads TGTGCCAGCAGCATACAGGGAACTAGCACAGATACGCAGTATTTT.

This clone was seen a few times. The chain carries TRBV6-1 and TRBJ2-1; 7 bases are shared with TRBD2. The V gene's germline CDR1 is MNHNS and CDR2 SASEGT. The CDR3 contains 17 residues. V shed 3 bases and J 6 bases; nucleotides not matched to a gene: 14. CDR3 region: CASSDLLGGGPLNEQFF. The CDR3 nucleotides are TGTGCCAGCAGTGATCTTTTGGGGGGAGGGCCCCTCAATGAGCAGTTCTTC.

The chain carries TRBV7-9 and TRBJ1-4, with 10 bases lining up with TRBD1. CDR3 length: 14 amino acids. The J segment lost 7 bases and the V segment lost 3 bases, leaving 2 bases of the junction unmatched. CDR1 is SEHNR, CDR2 FQNEAQ, per germline (reference sequence). The DNA of the CDR3 is TGTGCCAGCAGCTTGACAGGGGGCGGTGAAAAACTGTTTTTT. It codes for CASSLTGGGEKLFF. The full variable domain, completed using reference TRBV7-9 and TRBJ1-4, is DTGVSQNPRHKITKRGQNVTFRCDPISEHNRLYWYRQTLGQGPEFLTYFQNEAQLEKSRLLSDRFSAERPKGSFSTLEIQRTEQGDSAMYLCASSLTGGGEKLFFGSGTQLSVL.

This chain uses TRBV11-3 with TRBJ1-5; weak D call: TRBD1 (6 bases). Germline-derived CDR1 and CDR2 are SGHNT and YENEEA. The CDR3 is 13 residues long. V gave up 5 bases and J gave up 5 bases, with 10 bases separating them. CDR3 in amino acids: CASSRWGHQPQHF. As DNA, the CDR3 is TGTGCCAGCAGCCGCTGGGGGCATCAGCCCCAGCATTTT.

The genes are TRBV3-1 (or the pseudogene TRBV3-2) and TRBJ2-7; no clear D. Deletions cut 4 bases from V and 3 bases from J, with 10 bases between. Germline lookup yields CDR1 LGHDT and CDR2 YNNKEL (reference sequence). There are 13 residues in the CDR3. The CDR3 sequence: CASSRTDSYEQYF. In nucleotides, the CDR3 is TGTGCCAGCAGCCGCACAGATAGCTACGAGCAGTACTTC.

The gene calls are TRBV9 and TRBJ1-1, with D perhaps matching TRBD1 (5 bases). The CDR3 spans 16 residues. V lost 2 bases and J lost 0, with 14 bases in between. The germline gives CDR1 SGDLS, CDR2 YYNGEE. The CDR3 DNA reads TGTGCCAGCAGCGTGGGGAGGGGAGTTATGAACACTGAAGCTTTCTTT. Translating gives CASSVGRGVMNTEAFF.

The gene calls are TRBV21-1 and TRBJ2-5; the table's D call of TRBD1 was not tested on the DNA. TRBV21-1 is noted as a pseudogene. CDR3 size: 16 residues. CDR3 nucleotides: TGTGCCAGCAGCACGGTTCACAACAGGGCCCAAGAGACCCAGTACTTC. Translating gives CASSTVHNRAQETQYF.

The chain employs TRBV12-3 or TRBV12-4 and TRBJ2-7; D ambiguous. V was shortened by 4 bases and J by 5 bases, with 6 bases between the two germline ends. The CDR3 consists of 11 residues. The CDR3 coding sequence is TGTGCCAGCAGTTCTGGCAACGAGCAGTACTTC. Translation: CASSSGNEQYF.

This chain connects TRBV6-4 to TRBJ1-4, with 8 nucleotides matching TRBD1. From germline, CDR1 is MRHNA and CDR2 SNTAGT. The CDR3 is 14 residues long. Trimming removed 6 bases from V and 8 bases from J; junction bases left unmatched: 8. CDR3 sequence (DNA): TGTGCCAGCAGCCACAGGGGGAATTCCGAAAAACTGTTTTTT. This encodes CASSHRGNSEKLFF.

In its sample, this clone was seen many times. Other nucleotide sequences in the sample specify the same CDR3. The chain uses TRBV27 and TRBJ2-7; D ambiguous. V gave up 2 bases and J gave up 1 base, with 6 bases separating them. The CDR3 totals 13 residues. Germline CDR1 is MNHEY and CDR2 is SMNVEV (reference sequence). CDR3 amino acids: CASSLAQSYEQYF. The CDR3 DNA reads as TGTGCCAGCAGTTTAGCACAGTCCTACGAGCAGTACTTC.

CDR3 DNA: TGTGCCAGCAGCCCGGGACTTCCCACAGATACGCAGTATTTT. Protein sequence: CASSPGLPTDTQYF. The chain joins TRBV7-8 to TRBJ2-3, with D possibly TRBD2 on 6 matching bases. V was cut by 5 bases and J by 2 bases, with 11 bases left in between. Germline values: CDR1 SGHVS, CDR2 FQNEAQ. The CDR3 sequence is 14 residues long.

The chain carries TRBV28 and TRBJ2-6; 11 nucleotides match TRBD2. Per germline, CDR1 MDHEN and CDR2 SYDVKM. J lost 0 bases, V lost 6 bases, and 4 bases had no gene match. This CDR3 spans 17 amino acids. CDR3 sequence reads: CASRILAGASGANVLTF. The CDR3 DNA reads TGTGCCAGCAGAATACTAGCGGGAGCCTCTGGGGCCAACGTCCTGACTTTC.

The V gene is TRBV7-2, the J gene TRBJ1-2; D not certain. Per germline, CDR1 SGHTA and CDR2 FQGNSA. This CDR3 has 16 amino acids. Trimming left V 4 bases short and J 7 bases short, with 22 bases between. The CDR3 here is CASSSYPQTTVRGYTF. DNA for the CDR3: TGTGCCAGCAGCTCTTATCCACAGACTACGGTGCGTGGCTACACCTTC.

The rearrangement links TRBV2 to TRBJ2-1; 9 bases map to TRBD1. Losses at the gene ends were 8 bases for V and 3 bases for J; bases not matched to a gene: 2. This CDR3 comprises 13 residues. Germline CDR1 and CDR2: SNHLY and FYNNEI. DNA for the CDR3: TGTGCCAGCCGGGACAGGGTCTACAATGAGCAGTTCTTC. This encodes CASRDRVYNEQFF.

This chain connects TRBV27 to TRBJ1-2; D might be TRBD1 (6 bases). CDR3 length: 14 residues. The ends were cut back, 3 bases at V and 7 bases at J, with 15 bases in the middle. Germline assignment: CDR1 MNHEY and CDR2 SMNVEV (reference sequence). DNA of the CDR3: TGTGCCAGCAGTTTTAACAGGGCCGGCAGTGGCTACACCTTC. It yields the protein CASSFNRAGSGYTF.

The rearrangement uses TRBV3-1 (or the pseudogene TRBV3-2) and TRBJ1-4, with a tentative D call TRBD1 (5 bases). The germline CDR1 and CDR2 sequences are LGHDT and YNNKEL (reference sequence). Trimming pared 3 bases from V and 8 bases from J, leaving 19 bases between. There are 16 residues in the CDR3. In DNA, the CDR3 is TGTGCCAGCAGCCAGGTCAGGAGGGGATCTCGCGAAAAACTGTTTTTT. Translating it yields CASSQVRRGSREKLFF.

The chain employs TRBV28 and TRBJ2-3, with TRBD1 identical over 8 bases. The CDR3 totals 18 residues. The trim removed 5 bases at V and 0 bases at J, leaving 13 bases unmatched. The germline V gene encodes CDR1 MDHEN and CDR2 SYDVKM. The CDR3 region has the DNA TGTGCCAGCAGTACGATCATAGACAGGGGAGTTAGCACAGATACGCAGTATTTT. This encodes CASSTIIDRGVSTDTQYF.

This chain uses TRBV11-2 with TRBJ1-1; 7 nucleotides line up with TRBD1. Looked up from germline, CDR1 is SGHAT and CDR2 is FQNNGV. V dropped 8 bases and J dropped 5; count of bases not matched to a gene: 8. This CDR3 spans 13 amino acids. The CDR3 bases are TGTGCCAGCGGCTCGACAGGGAAGACTGAAGCTTTCTTT. Amino acid sequence: CASGSTGKTEAFF.

This chain connects TRBV7-8 to TRBJ1-6; possibly TRBD1 for D (6 bases). V gave up 5 bases and J gave up 0 bases, with 11 bases separating them. Germline CDR1 is SGHVS and CDR2 is FQNEAQ. CDR3 size: 16 residues. The CDR3 sequence is CASSADSGSYNSPLHF. In DNA, the CDR3 is TGTGCCAGCAGCGCGGACAGCGGCTCCTATAATTCACCCCTCCACTTT.

The chain has TRBV9 and TRBJ2-5; 11 bases are a match to TRBD2. Germline lookup yields CDR1 SGDLS and CDR2 YYNGEE. This CDR3 is built from 18 residues. The V segment lost 4 bases and the J segment 3 bases; nucleotides outside the gene matches: 14. Written as DNA, the CDR3 is TGTGCCAGCAGCTCCCCCGCCCGACTAGCGGGGATCAAAGAGACCCAGTACTTC. Protein product: CASSSPARLAGIKETQYF.